This TCR beta chain was retrieved from a study of Ad26.COV2.S vaccination and SARS-CoV-2 variants. Looking at the study overall: Ad26.COV2.S given intramuscularly, once or twice 56 days apart. General study results and limits: Non-spike TCR breadth did not differ much between vaccine and placebo recipients. Placebo recipients showed lower spike-specific TCR breadth than vaccinees.

The assay was immunoSEQ multiplex PCR, and TCRdb's table has in-frame clones only and misses some. The sample has about 220,000 clones; more than 75% are singletons. The sample's treatment: around 19 received Ad26.COV2.S at low or high dose, single or two shots; about five received placebo; per-sample allocation not given. The samples were gathered on day 63 after the first injection of vaccine or placebo. An Ad26 vector that expressed Wuhan-strain SARS-CoV-2 spike constituted the vaccine. V was pared by 2 bases and J by 4 bases, with 3 bases between. Germline loops: CDR1 SGHNT, CDR2 YYREEE (reference sequence). The CDR3 consists of 11 residues. This clone was detected once. Its cognate antigen is unknown. Within the sample, other DNA sequences also encode this same CDR3.

Sequenced here: peripheral blood, sampled in a trial of Ad26.COV2.S vaccine versus placebo. This sequence joins TRBV5-4 and TRBJ2-5; D unresolved. This clonotype originated in a person aged 18 to 65 who received the Ad26.COV2.S COVID-19 vaccine or a placebo. The CDR3 protein is CASSFGETQYF. CDR3 sequence (DNA): TGTGCCAGCAGCTTCGGAGAGACCCAGTACTTC. Based on the CDR3 plus reference TRBV5-4 and TRBJ2-5, the full variable domain is ETGVTQSPTHLIKTRGQQVTLRCSSQSGHNTVSWYQQALGQGPQFIFQYYREEENGRGNFPPRFSGLQFPNYSSELNVNALELDDSALYLCASSFGETQYFGPGTRLLVL.